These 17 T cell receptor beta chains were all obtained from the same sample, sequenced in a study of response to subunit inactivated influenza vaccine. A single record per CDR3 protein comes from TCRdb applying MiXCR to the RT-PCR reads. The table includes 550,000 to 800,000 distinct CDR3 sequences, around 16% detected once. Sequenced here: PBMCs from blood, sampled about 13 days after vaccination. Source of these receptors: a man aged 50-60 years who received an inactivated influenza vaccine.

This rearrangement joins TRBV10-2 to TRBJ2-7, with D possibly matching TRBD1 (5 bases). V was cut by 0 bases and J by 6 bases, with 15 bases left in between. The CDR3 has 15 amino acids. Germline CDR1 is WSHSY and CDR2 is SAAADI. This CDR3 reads CASSESRRRRGEQYF. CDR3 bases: TGCGCCAGCAGTGAGTCGAGGCGGAGAAGGGGCGAGCAGTACTTC.

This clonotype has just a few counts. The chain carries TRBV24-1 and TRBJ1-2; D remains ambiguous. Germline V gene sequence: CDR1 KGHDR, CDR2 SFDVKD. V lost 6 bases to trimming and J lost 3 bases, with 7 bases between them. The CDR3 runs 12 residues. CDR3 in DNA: TGTGCCACCAGTATAACGGACTATGGCTACACCTTC. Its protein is CATSITDYGYTF.

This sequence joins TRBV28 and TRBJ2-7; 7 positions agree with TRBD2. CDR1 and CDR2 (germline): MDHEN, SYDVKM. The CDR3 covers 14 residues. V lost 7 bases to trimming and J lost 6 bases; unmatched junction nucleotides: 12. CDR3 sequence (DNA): TGTGCCAGCAATGTGCCGGGGGGTAATTTCGAGCAGTACTTC. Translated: CASNVPGGNFEQYF. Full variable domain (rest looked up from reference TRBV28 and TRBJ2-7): DVKVTQSSRYLVKRTGEKVFLECVQDMDHENMFWYRQDPGLGLRLIYFSYDVKMKEKGDIPEGYSVSREKKERFSLILESASTNQTSMYLCASNVPGGNFEQYFGPGTRLTVT.

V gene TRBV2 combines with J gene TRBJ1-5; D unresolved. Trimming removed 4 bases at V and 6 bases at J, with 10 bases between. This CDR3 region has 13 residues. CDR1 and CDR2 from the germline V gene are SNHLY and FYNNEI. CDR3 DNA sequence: TGTGCCAGCAGTGTAGAGGGCGGTCAGCCCCAGCATTTT. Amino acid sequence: CASSVEGGQPQHF.

CDR3 protein: CASSQESAVSYEQYF. The CDR3 coding sequence is TGCGCCAGCAGCCAAGAATCGGCAGTATCCTACGAGCAGTACTTC. The chain has TRBV4-3 and TRBJ2-7; no definite D call. The germline CDR1 and CDR2 sequences are LGHNA and YSLEER. V shed 0 bases and J shed 1 base, with 10 bases lying between them. The CDR3 is 15 residues long.

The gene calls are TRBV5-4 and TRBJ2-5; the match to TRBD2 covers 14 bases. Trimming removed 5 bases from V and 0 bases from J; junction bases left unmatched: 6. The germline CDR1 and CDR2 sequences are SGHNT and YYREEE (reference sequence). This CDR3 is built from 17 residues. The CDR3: CASRPGLAGVNQETQYF. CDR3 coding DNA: TGTGCCAGCAGGCCGGGACTAGCGGGGGTGAACCAAGAGACCCAGTACTTC.

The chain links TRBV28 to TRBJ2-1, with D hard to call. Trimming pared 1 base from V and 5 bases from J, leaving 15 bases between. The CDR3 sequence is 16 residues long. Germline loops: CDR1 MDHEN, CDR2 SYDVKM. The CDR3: CASSLSGLRWDNEQFF. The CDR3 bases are TGTGCCAGCAGTTTATCGGGCCTACGGTGGGACAATGAGCAGTTCTTC.

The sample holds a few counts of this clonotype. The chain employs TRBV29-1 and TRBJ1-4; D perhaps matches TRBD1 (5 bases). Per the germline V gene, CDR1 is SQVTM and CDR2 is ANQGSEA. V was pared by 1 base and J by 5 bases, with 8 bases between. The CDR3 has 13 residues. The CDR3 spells CSVEGGGNEKLFF. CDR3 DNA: TGCAGCGTTGAAGGGGGCGGAAATGAAAAACTGTTTTTT.

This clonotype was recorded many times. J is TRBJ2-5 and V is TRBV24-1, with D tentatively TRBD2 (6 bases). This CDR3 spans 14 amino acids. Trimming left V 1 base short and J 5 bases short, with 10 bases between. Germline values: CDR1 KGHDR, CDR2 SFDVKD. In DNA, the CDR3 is TGTGCCACCAGTGATTTTAGGGGAGGCGAGACCCAGTACTTC. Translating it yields CATSDFRGGETQYF.

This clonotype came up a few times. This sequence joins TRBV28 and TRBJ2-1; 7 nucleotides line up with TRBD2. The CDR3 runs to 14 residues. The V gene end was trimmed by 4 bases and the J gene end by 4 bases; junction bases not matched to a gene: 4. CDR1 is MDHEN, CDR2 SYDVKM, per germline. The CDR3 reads CASSYGRRYNEQFF. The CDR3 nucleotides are TGTGCCAGCAGTTACGGGAGGAGGTACAATGAGCAGTTCTTC. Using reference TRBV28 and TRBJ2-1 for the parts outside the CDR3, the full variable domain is DVKVTQSSRYLVKRTGEKVFLECVQDMDHENMFWYRQDPGLGLRLIYFSYDVKMKEKGDIPEGYSVSREKKERFSLILESASTNQTSMYLCASSYGRRYNEQFFGPGTRLTVL.

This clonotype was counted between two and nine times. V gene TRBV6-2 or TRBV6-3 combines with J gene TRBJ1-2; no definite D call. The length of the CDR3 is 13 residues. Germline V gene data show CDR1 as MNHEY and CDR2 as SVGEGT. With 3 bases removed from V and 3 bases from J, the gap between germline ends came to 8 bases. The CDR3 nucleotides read TGTGCCAGCAGTTATCAGAGTTACTATGGCTACACCTTC. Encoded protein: CASSYQSYYGYTF.

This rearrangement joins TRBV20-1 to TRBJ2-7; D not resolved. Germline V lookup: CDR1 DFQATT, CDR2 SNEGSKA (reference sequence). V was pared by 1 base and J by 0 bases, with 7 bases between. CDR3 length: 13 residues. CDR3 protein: CSARGLPSYEQYF. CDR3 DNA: TGCAGTGCTAGAGGCCTACCCTCCTACGAGCAGTACTTC.

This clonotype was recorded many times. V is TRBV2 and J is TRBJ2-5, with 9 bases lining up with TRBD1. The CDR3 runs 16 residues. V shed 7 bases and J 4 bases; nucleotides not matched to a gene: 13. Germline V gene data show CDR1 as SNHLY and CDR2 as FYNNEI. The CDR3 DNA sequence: TGTGCCAGCACCTACTTCGGGACAGGGATTGGAGAGACCCAGTACTTC. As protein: CASTYFGTGIGETQYF. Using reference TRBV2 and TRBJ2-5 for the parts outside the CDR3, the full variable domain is EPEVTQTPSHQVTQMGQEVILRCVPISNHLYFYWYRQILGQKVEFLVSFYNNEISEKSEIFDDQFSVERPDGSNFTLKIRSTKLEDSAMYFCASTYFGTGIGETQYFGPGTRLLVL.

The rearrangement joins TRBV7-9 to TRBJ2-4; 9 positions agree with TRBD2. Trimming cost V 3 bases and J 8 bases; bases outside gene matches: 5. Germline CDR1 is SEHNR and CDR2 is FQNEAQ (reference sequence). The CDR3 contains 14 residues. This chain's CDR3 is CASSFISGRDIQYF. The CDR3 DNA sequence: TGTGCCAGCAGCTTTATTAGCGGGAGAGACATTCAGTACTTC.

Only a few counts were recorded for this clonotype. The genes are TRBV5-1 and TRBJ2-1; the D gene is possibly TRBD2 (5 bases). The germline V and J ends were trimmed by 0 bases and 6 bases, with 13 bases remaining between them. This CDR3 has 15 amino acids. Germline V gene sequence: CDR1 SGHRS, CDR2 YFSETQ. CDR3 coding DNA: TGCGCCAGCAGCTTGGGGGAGATCCCCTTCAATGAGCAGTTCTTC. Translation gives CASSLGEIPFNEQFF.

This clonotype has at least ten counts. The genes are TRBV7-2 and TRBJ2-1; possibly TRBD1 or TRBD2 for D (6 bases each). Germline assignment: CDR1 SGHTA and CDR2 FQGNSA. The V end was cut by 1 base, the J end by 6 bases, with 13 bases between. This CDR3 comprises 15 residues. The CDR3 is CASSLGGAGLNEQFF. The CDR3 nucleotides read TGTGCCAGCAGCTTAGGGGGGGCAGGGCTCAATGAGCAGTTCTTC.

The CDR3 reads CASSTDSATYNEQFF. CDR3 nucleotide sequence: TGCGCCAGCAGCACCGATAGTGCGACCTACAATGAGCAGTTCTTC. The J gene is TRBJ2-1, the V gene TRBV5-1; D gene ambiguous. V was clipped by 4 bases and J by 2 bases, with 13 bases between them. Germline V lookup: CDR1 SGHRS, CDR2 YFSETQ. This CDR3 comprises 15 residues. Full variable domain (missing parts from reference TRBV5-1 and TRBJ2-1): KAGVTQTPRYLIKTRGQQVTLSCSPISGHRSVSWYQQTPGQGLQFLFEYFSETQRNKGNFPGRFSGRQFSNSRSEMNVSTLELGDSALYLCASSTDSATYNEQFFGPGTRLTVL.